The 5 T cell receptor beta chains below come from one sample, sequenced in a study of T cells in Graves' hyperthyroidism and ophthalmopathy. Researchers took RNA transcripts and amplified the TCR beta CDR3 regions from them. HTBI primers were used for first-round RT-PCR of the TCR CDR3. Via MiXCR, TCRdb re-called the multiplex PCR reads, giving one row per CDR3 protein. The table has 600,000 or so distinct CDR3 sequences, 35% to 55% seen once; the top ten hold 8.2%. The sequenced sample consisted of peripheral blood or thyroid tissue (not recorded which). The receptors come from a woman aged 18-29 years with Graves' hyperthyroidism.

V is TRBV10-3 and J is TRBJ1-6; 7 positions match TRBD1. The length of the CDR3 is 14 residues. Germline loops: CDR1 ENHRY, CDR2 SYGVKD. V lost 0 bases to trimming and J lost 13 bases; unmatched junction nucleotides: 6. CDR3: CAISESGTDQPLHF. The DNA for the CDR3 is TGTGCCATCAGTGAGTCCGGGACAGATCAGCCCCTCCACTTT.

This clonotype was found many times. The CDR3 DNA sequence: TGTGCCAGCAGTCAAGACTTCTCCTACGAGCAGTACTTC. This codes for CASSQDFSYEQYF. The chain couples TRBV7-2 to TRBJ2-7, with no clear D. CDR3 length equals 13 residues. V dropped 6 bases and J dropped 0 bases, with 9 bases sitting between them. The V gene's germline CDR1 is SGHTA and CDR2 FQGNSA. Full variable domain (outside the CDR3, taken from reference TRBV7-2 and TRBJ2-7): GAGVSQSPSNKVTEKGKDVELRCDPISGHTALYWYRQSLGQGLEFLIYFQGNSAPDKSGLPSDRFSAERTGGSVSTLTIQRTQQEDSAVYLCASSQDFSYEQYFGPGTRLTVT.

This clonotype was counted at least ten times. This chain uses TRBV10-3 with TRBJ1-2; 7 nucleotides line up with TRBD1. This CDR3 region has 14 residues. The junction had 3 bases not matched to a gene; V was cut back by 4 bases and J by 1 base. Germline values: CDR1 ENHRY, CDR2 SYGVKD. The CDR3 loop reads CAISGGTDNYGYTF. The CDR3 DNA reads as TGTGCCATCAGTGGGGGGACAGATAACTATGGCTACACCTTC.

This clonotype was counted many times. The chain has TRBV15 and TRBJ2-7; D call uncertain. Trimming pared 0 bases from V and 4 bases from J, leaving 13 bases between. This CDR3 is built from 15 residues. The germline V gene encodes CDR1 LNHNV and CDR2 YYDKDF (reference sequence). This CDR3 reads CATSRDLSTLYEQYF. The CDR3 DNA reads TGTGCCACCAGCAGAGACCTCTCGACACTATACGAGCAGTACTTC.

J is TRBJ1-5 and V is TRBV19, with TRBD1 matching over 8 bases. There are 15 residues in the CDR3. The trim removed 6 bases at V and 2 bases at J, leaving 6 bases unmatched. The germline V gene has CDR1 LNHDA and CDR2 SQIVND (reference sequence). The CDR3 reads CASRIQTGGNQPQHF. The CDR3 DNA sequence: TGTGCCAGTAGGATACAGACAGGGGGCAATCAGCCCCAGCATTTT.